The 22 T cell receptor beta chains in this list originate from one sample, sequenced in a study of beta chain features in type 1 diabetes. Study outcomes and limitations: Shortening of TCRB CDR3s, moderate but significant, appeared in all four CD4+ subsets of Type 1 diabetes patients.

Expressed TCRB transcripts were sequenced because the entire RNA isolate underwent reverse transcription. Assay: immunoSEQ multiplex PCR; the TCRdb copy retains only in-frame clones and omits some. Of 600,000 or so clones listed, over 11% are singletons. What these receptors recognize is not known. Sequenced: naive CD4+ T cells from blood. These receptors originate from a man aged 18 to 29 with type 1 diabetes.

The chain is built from TRBV6-6 and TRBJ2-7, with D perhaps TRBD1 or TRBD2 (5 bases each). The V gene lost 7 bases and the J gene lost 3 bases, with 16 bases spanning the gap. The germline V gene encodes CDR1 MNHNY and CDR2 SVGAGI (reference sequence). This CDR3 spans 14 amino acids. The CDR3 nucleotides read TGTGCCAGCATCAAACGGGGACGCATCTACGAGCAGTACTTC. Its translation: CASIKRGRIYEQYF.

The chain recombines TRBV19 with TRBJ1-2; D is ambiguous. The V gene's germline CDR1 is LNHDA and CDR2 SQIVND (reference sequence). Trimming cost V 3 bases and J 3 bases, with 8 bases left between them. The CDR3 totals 13 residues. The CDR3 reads CASSMDGDYGYTF. CDR3 DNA sequence: TGTGCCAGTAGTATGGACGGAGACTATGGCTACACCTTC.

The chain uses TRBV5-1 and TRBJ2-3; 7 bases are a match to TRBD1. V shed 4 bases, J shed 1 base, and the junction held 6 bases outside the gene matches. The germline gives CDR1 SGHRS, CDR2 YFSETQ. The CDR3 length is 15 residues. Written as DNA, the CDR3 is TGCGCCAGCAGCGAAGGGGACAGACGCACAGATACGCAGTATTTT. The encoded protein is CASSEGDRRTDTQYF.

This sequence joins TRBV7-9 and TRBJ1-2, with D unresolved. V lost 2 bases to trimming and J lost 0 bases, with 16 bases between them. Germline values: CDR1 SEHNR, CDR2 FQNEAQ (reference sequence). The CDR3 spans 17 residues. This chain's CDR3 is CASSLIAGVQANYGYTF. The CDR3 DNA follows: TGTGCCAGCAGCTTAATCGCAGGCGTCCAAGCTAACTATGGCTACACCTTC. Complete variable domain (other parts from reference TRBV7-9 and TRBJ1-2): DTGVSQNPRHKITKRGQNVTFRCDPISEHNRLYWYRQTLGQGPEFLTYFQNEAQLEKSRLLSDRFSAERPKGSFSTLEIQRTEQGDSAMYLCASSLIAGVQANYGYTFGSGTRLTVV.

The CDR3 is CASSLEGRYTEAFF. The CDR3 DNA reads as TGTGCCAGCAGCTTAGAAGGGCGGTACACTGAAGCTTTCTTT. The chain has TRBV7-3 and TRBJ1-1; D is uncertain. The germline V gene encodes CDR1 SGHTA and CDR2 FQGTGA. Trimming pared 2 bases from V and 3 bases from J, leaving 10 bases between. This CDR3 contains 14 residues.

In this sample, this clone turned up a few times. The chain recombines TRBV7-2 with TRBJ1-1, with D hard to call. Germline CDR1 is SGHTA and CDR2 is FQGNSA. Between the trimmed V and J ends, which lost 5 bases and 0 bases, there was a span of 13 bases. The CDR3 totals 15 residues. CDR3 nucleotides: TGTGCCAGCAGCCCGAGATGGCTGATGAACACTGAAGCTTTCTTT. Translating gives CASSPRWLMNTEAFF.

J is TRBJ2-7 and V is TRBV6-5; TRBD1 matches 7 bases. Germline lookup yields CDR1 MNHEY and CDR2 SVGAGI. CDR3 size: 11 residues. Trimming cost V 2 bases and J 8 bases; bases outside gene matches: 0. The CDR3 nucleotides are TGTGCCAGCAGTTACAGGGGGCAGCAGTACTTC. This gives the protein CASSYRGQQYF.

This clone was seen a handful of times. The chain carries TRBV21-1 and TRBJ1-1. TRBV21-1 is an annotated pseudogene. This CDR3 has 9 residues. In DNA form, the CDR3 reads TGTGCCAGCAGCCTAGAAGCTTTCTTT. Amino acids: CASSLEAFF.

Only a few counts were recorded for this clone. The chain uses TRBV5-1 and TRBJ2-5; 11 bases are a match to TRBD2. The CDR3 has 15 residues. Per germline, CDR1 SGHRS and CDR2 YFSETQ. V lost 1 base to trimming and J lost 4 bases; unmatched junction nucleotides: 3. The CDR3 loop reads CASSLKLAGAETQYF. The CDR3 DNA reads TGCGCCAGCAGCTTGAAACTAGCGGGAGCAGAGACCCAGTACTTC.

This clone was counted a single time. The chain combines TRBV18 with TRBJ2-5, with TRBD2 matching over 10 bases. Trimming cost V 4 bases and J 2 bases; bases outside gene matches: 10. The CDR3 is 17 amino acids. Germline CDR1 and CDR2: KGHSH and LQKENI. CDR3 in DNA: TGTGCCAGCTCACTCCAAACGTCTAGCGGGGGACAAGAGACCCAGTACTTC. Translated, it gives CASSLQTSSGGQETQYF.

The CDR3 sequence: CAVLAGSYEQYF. DNA for the CDR3: TGTGCCGTACTAGCGGGCTCCTACGAGCAGTACTTC. The chain has TRBV21-1 and TRBJ2-7; the table's D call, TRBD2, was not checked against the DNA. TRBV21-1 is a pseudogene segment. The CDR3 runs 12 residues.

The rearrangement links TRBV30 to TRBJ1-2; tentative D call: TRBD1 (5 bases). The germline V gene has CDR1 GTSNPN and CDR2 SVGIG (reference sequence). Trimming took off 3 bases at V and 8 bases at J, with 10 bases between the two ends. This CDR3 is 11 amino acids long. CDR3 nucleotide sequence: TGTGCCTGGAGCGCGGGGCTAGGCTACACCTTC. Protein: CAWSAGLGYTF.

V usage is TRBV30 and J usage is TRBJ1-4; unclear D gene. CDR1 is GTSNPN and CDR2 is SVGIG in the germline V gene (reference sequence). The CDR3 loop spans 12 amino acids. With 5 bases removed from V and 8 bases from J, the gap between germline ends came to 12 bases. This CDR3 is CAWGRSREKLFF. The CDR3 DNA sequence: TGTGCCTGGGGCCGGTCGCGGGAAAAACTGTTTTTT. Combining the CDR3 with reference TRBV30 and TRBJ1-4 gives the whole variable domain SQTIHQWPATLVQPVGSPLSLECTVEGTSNPNLYWYRQAAGRGLQLLFYSVGIGQISSEVPQNLSASRPQDRQFILSSKKLLLSDSGFYLCAWGRSREKLFFGSGTQLSVL.

The chain employs TRBV5-1 and TRBJ2-3; 9 bases are a match to TRBD2. The CDR3 consists of 17 residues. Germline V lookup: CDR1 SGHRS, CDR2 YFSETQ. V gave up 0 bases and J gave up 4 bases; unmatched junction bases: 9. For the CDR3, the DNA is TGCGCCAGCAGCTTGGAAGTTAGCGGGAGCGGTGCAGATACGCAGTATTTT. Translation: CASSLEVSGSGADTQYF. The entire variable domain, with the rest obtained from reference TRBV5-1 and TRBJ2-3, is as follows: KAGVTQTPRYLIKTRGQQVTLSCSPISGHRSVSWYQQTPGQGLQFLFEYFSETQRNKGNFPGRFSGRQFSNSRSEMNVSTLELGDSALYLCASSLEVSGSGADTQYFGPGTRLTVL.

This chain links TRBV30 with TRBJ2-5; D is unresolved. The CDR3 consists of 13 residues. V was shortened by 0 bases and J by 3 bases, with 8 bases between the two germline ends. Per the germline V gene, CDR1 is GTSNPN and CDR2 is SVGIG (reference sequence). Written as DNA, the CDR3 is TGTGCCTGGAGTGTAGGTCAAAAAGAGACCCAGTACTTC. Its protein is CAWSVGQKETQYF.

This clone was detected only a few times. The chain has TRBV4-1 and TRBJ2-3; 9 bases agree with TRBD1. V shed 4 bases, J shed 4 bases, and the junction held 6 bases outside the gene matches. The CDR3 spans 15 residues. Germline V CDR1 and CDR2: MGHRA, YSYEKL. This CDR3 reads CASSPGQGPSDTQYF. In DNA form, the CDR3 reads TGCGCCAGCAGCCCGGGACAGGGTCCTTCAGATACGCAGTATTTT.

The sample holds a few counts of this clone. V usage is TRBV4-2 and J usage is TRBJ2-7; TRBD2 agrees at 7 bases. Germline-derived CDR1 and CDR2 are LGHNA and YNFKEQ. This CDR3 comprises 14 residues. J was trimmed by 2 bases and V by 2 bases; bases with no gene match: 3. The CDR3 spells CASSQRGGPYEQYF. CDR3 DNA: TGTGCCAGCAGCCAACGGGGAGGGCCCTACGAGCAGTACTTC.

As regards this clone: The sample contains more than one DNA sequence encoding this CDR3. The chain employs TRBV9 and TRBJ2-2; D possibly corresponds to TRBD2 (6 bases). This CDR3 comprises 13 residues. V lost 7 bases and J 1 base, leaving 8 bases between the germline ends. CDR1 and CDR2 from the germline V gene are SGDLS and YYNGEE. CDR3 coding DNA: TGTGCCAGCGGGCGGGGGAACACCGGGGAGCTGTTTTTT. Its protein is CASGRGNTGELFF.

This clone has a handful of counts. The V and J genes are TRBV7-9 and TRBJ2-7; D unclear. The V gene's germline CDR1 is SEHNR and CDR2 FQNEAQ (reference sequence). With 1 base removed from V and 3 bases from J, the gap between germline ends came to 10 bases. The CDR3 extends over 14 amino acids. The CDR3 here is CASSLGRFNYEQYF. CDR3 bases: TGTGCCAGCAGCTTAGGCAGGTTCAACTACGAGCAGTACTTC. Looking up the rest from reference TRBV7-9 and TRBJ2-7 gives the full variable domain: DTGVSQNPRHKITKRGQNVTFRCDPISEHNRLYWYRQTLGQGPEFLTYFQNEAQLEKSRLLSDRFSAERPKGSFSTLEIQRTEQGDSAMYLCASSLGRFNYEQYFGPGTRLTVT.

As regards this clone: This may arise from a read error, as a much more abundant clone is one base away. Other DNA sequences in this specimen translate into the identical CDR3. The rearrangement uses TRBV7-9 and TRBJ2-5; D is uncertain. Germline values: CDR1 SEHNR, CDR2 FQNEAQ (reference sequence). V was cut by 5 bases and J by 3 bases, with 4 bases left in between. CDR3 length: 11 residues. CDR3 region: CASSPKETQYF. The CDR3 DNA follows: TGTGCCAGCAGCCCTAAAGAGACCCAGTACTTC. Full variable domain (missing parts from reference TRBV7-9 and TRBJ2-5): DTGVSQNPRHKITKRGQNVTFRCDPISEHNRLYWYRQTLGQGPEFLTYFQNEAQLEKSRLLSDRFSAERPKGSFSTLEIQRTEQGDSAMYLCASSPKETQYFGPGTRLLVL.

This clone was counted a few times. The CDR3 DNA sequence: TGTGCCAGCAGTTACTCGCCAGAGGCCTACGAGCAGTACTTC. Translated, it gives CASSYSPEAYEQYF. The rearrangement joins TRBV6-6 to TRBJ2-7, with D unresolved. Trimming took 0 bases from V and 2 from J, leaving 8 bases between them. There are 14 residues in the CDR3. Germline CDR1 reads MNHNY; CDR2 reads SVGAGI (reference sequence).

This clone was observed a handful of times. The sample has other DNA sequences that encode this CDR3 too. This chain connects TRBV5-1 to TRBJ2-1; 11 bases match TRBD1. Germline values: CDR1 SGHRS, CDR2 YFSETQ. V dropped 2 bases and J dropped 6; count of bases not matched to a gene: 1. This CDR3 is built from 14 residues. The CDR3 spells CASSLGTGGNEQFF. CDR3 coding DNA: TGCGCCAGCAGCTTAGGGACAGGGGGCAATGAGCAGTTCTTC.